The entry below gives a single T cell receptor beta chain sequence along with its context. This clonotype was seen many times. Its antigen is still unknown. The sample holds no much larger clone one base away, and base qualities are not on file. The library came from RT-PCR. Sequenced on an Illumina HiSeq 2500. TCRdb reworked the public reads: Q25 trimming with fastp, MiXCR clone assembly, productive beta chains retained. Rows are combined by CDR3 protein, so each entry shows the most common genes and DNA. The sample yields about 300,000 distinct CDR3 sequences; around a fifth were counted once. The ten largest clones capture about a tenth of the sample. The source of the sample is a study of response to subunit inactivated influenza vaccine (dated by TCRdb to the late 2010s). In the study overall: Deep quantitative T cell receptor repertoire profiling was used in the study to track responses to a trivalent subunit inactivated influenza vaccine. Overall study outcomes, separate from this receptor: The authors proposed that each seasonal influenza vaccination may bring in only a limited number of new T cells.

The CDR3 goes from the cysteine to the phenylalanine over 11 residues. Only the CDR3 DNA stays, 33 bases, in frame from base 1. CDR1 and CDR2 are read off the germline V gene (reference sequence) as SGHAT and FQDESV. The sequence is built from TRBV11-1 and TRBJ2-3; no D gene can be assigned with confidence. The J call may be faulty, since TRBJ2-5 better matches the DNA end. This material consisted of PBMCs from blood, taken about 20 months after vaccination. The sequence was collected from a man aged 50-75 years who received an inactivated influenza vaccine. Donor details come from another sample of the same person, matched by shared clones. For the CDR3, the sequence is CASSLVGTQYF. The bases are TGTGCCAGCAGCTTAGTGGGGACCCAGTACTTC.